This TCR beta chain was retrieved from a study of blood T cell repertoires in COVID-19. As for the study in general: There were acute and convalescent COVID-19 samples, and they came from the United States, Italy and Spain. T cells, B-cell-depleted T cells, or PBMCs provided the cDNA or gDNA that served as material.

In the original analysis: Amplified reference gene primers provided the basis for estimating nucleated cell counts. Sequencing was performed with immunoSEQ multiplex PCR; in TCRdb, only in-frame clones are kept and a portion is missing. V, J and clone size are taken as reported in that table, and D and trimming were inferred from the DNA itself. The sample yields about 250,000 clones, 75% to 85% seen once. The germline V gene has CDR1 MNHNS and CDR2 SASEGT. V was clipped by 1 base and J by 10 bases; unmatched bases: 7. This CDR3 is built from 14 residues. The chain employs TRBV6-1 and TRBJ2-1; 7 bases agree with TRBD2. This TCR came from a man aged 45-60 years with active or convalescent COVID-19. Input material: peripheral blood. In nucleotides, the CDR3 is TGTGCCAGCAGTGAAGTCCGGGGGGTGGACGAGCAGTTCTTC. This codes for CASSEVRGVDEQFF.